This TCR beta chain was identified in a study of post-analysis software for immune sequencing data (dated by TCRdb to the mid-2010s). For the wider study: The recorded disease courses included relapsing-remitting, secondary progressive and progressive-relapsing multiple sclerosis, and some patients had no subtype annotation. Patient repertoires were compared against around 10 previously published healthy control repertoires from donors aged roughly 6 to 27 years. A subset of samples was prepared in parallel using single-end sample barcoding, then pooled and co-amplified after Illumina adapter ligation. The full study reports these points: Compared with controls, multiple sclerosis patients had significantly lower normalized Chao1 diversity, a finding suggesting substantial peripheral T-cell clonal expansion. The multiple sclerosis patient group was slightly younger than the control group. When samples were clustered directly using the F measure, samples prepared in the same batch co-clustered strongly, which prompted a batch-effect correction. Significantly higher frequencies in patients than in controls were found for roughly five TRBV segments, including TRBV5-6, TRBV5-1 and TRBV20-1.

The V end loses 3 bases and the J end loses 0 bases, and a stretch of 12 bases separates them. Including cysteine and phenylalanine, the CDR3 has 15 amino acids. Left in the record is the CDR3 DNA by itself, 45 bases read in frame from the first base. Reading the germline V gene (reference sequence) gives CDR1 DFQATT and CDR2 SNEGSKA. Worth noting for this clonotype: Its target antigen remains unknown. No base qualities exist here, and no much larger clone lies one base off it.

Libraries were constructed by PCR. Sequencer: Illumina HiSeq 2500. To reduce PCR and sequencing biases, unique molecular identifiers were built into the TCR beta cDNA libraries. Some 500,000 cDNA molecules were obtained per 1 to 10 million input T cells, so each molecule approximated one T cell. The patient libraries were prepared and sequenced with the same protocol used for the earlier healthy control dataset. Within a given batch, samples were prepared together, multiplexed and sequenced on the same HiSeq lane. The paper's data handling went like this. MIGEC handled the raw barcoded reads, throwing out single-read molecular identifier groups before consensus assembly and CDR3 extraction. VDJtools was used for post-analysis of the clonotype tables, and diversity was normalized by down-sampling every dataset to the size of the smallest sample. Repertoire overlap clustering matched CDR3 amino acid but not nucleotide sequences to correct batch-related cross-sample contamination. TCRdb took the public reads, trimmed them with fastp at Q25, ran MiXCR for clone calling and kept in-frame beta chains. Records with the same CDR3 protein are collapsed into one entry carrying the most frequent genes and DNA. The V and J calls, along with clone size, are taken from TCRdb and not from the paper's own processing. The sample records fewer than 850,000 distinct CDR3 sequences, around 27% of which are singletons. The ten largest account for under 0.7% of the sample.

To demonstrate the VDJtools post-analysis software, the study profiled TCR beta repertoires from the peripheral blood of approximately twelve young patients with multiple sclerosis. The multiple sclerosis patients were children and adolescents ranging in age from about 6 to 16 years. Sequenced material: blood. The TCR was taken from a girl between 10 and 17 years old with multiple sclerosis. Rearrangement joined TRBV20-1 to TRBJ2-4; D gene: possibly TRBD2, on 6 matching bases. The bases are TGCAGTGCTAGGGGGACTTATCTAGCCAAAAACATTCAGTACTTC. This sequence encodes CSARGTYLAKNIQYF.